This passage covers 14 T cell receptor beta chains from one sample sequenced in a study of T cell repertoires in cytomegalovirus infection. TCRdb itself ran the reads through MiXCR, one entry per CDR3 protein. The sample lists just under 550,000 distinct CDR3 sequences, about a quarter occurring once. Sequencing used PBMCs. Every receptor here comes from a human donor in good health (CMV status not recorded). Some clones in this sample may be carry-over from other donors' samples.

Here the CDR3 DNA reads TGTGCCAGCAGCCCGACTAGCGCCGCGAACACCGGGGAGCTGTTTTTT. This encodes CASSPTSAANTGELFF. This chain joins TRBV4-2 and TRBJ2-2, with 8 bases matching TRBD2. Germline V gene sequence: CDR1 LGHNA, CDR2 YNFKEQ. The CDR3 has 16 residues. The V gene end was trimmed by 4 bases and the J gene end by 0 bases; junction bases not matched to a gene: 4.

At least ten counts were recorded for this clonotype. The CDR3 protein is CASSLSGAGGQETQYF. CDR3 sequence (DNA): TGTGCCAGCAGCTTATCAGGTGCGGGAGGCCAAGAGACCCAGTACTTC. V and J are TRBV7-2 and TRBJ2-5; 8 positions agree with TRBD2. The CDR3 is 16 amino acids. Germline V gives CDR1 SGHTA, CDR2 FQGNSA. J was trimmed by 1 base and V by 2 bases; bases with no gene match: 6.

This clonotype was seen a handful of times. The chain couples TRBV10-3 to TRBJ2-3; TRBD1 is a possible D gene (6 bases). With 5 bases removed from V and 1 base from J, the gap between germline ends came to 7 bases. The germline V gene encodes CDR1 ENHRY and CDR2 SYGVKD. This CDR3 region has 13 residues. DNA of the CDR3: TGTGCCATCAGTCGACAGGGCACAGATACGCAGTATTTT. Translating it yields CAISRQGTDTQYF.

The chain couples TRBV27 to TRBJ1-6; the D is unclear. The CDR3 length is 12 residues. The germline V gene encodes CDR1 MNHEY and CDR2 SMNVEV (reference sequence). Trimming cost V 6 bases and J 7 bases, with 7 bases left between them. This CDR3 is CASRLGNSPLHF. The DNA for the CDR3 is TGTGCCAGCAGACTGGGCAATTCACCCCTCCACTTT.

This chain connects TRBV7-9 to TRBJ2-3, with 8 positions matching TRBD1. This CDR3 comprises 15 residues. Germline-derived CDR1 and CDR2 are SEHNR and FQNEAQ (reference sequence). V trimming: 5 bases; J trimming: 5 bases; junction bases outside the gene matches: 9. DNA for the CDR3: TGTGCCAGCAGCCCCGGACAGGGAGGAGGAGATACGCAGTATTTT. The encoded protein is CASSPGQGGGDTQYF.

This chain links TRBV5-6 with TRBJ1-6, with 7 bases lining up with TRBD1. The germline V gene encodes CDR1 SGHDT and CDR2 YYEEEE. The CDR3 has 16 amino acids. Trimming removed 0 bases from V and 7 bases from J; junction bases left unmatched: 7. The CDR3 DNA reads as TGTGCCAGCAGCTTGGGTACAGGGGTGAGGAATTCACCCCTCCACTTT. Translated: CASSLGTGVRNSPLHF.

This clonotype was detected only a few times. This sequence joins TRBV7-9 and TRBJ2-1; 11 nucleotides line up with TRBD2. Germline CDR1 reads SEHNR; CDR2 reads FQNEAQ (reference sequence). The junction had 11 bases not matched to a gene; V was cut back by 5 bases and J by 8 bases. The CDR3 has 16 residues. This chain's CDR3 is CASSTLAGGQRDEQFF. The DNA for the CDR3 is TGTGCCAGCAGCACGCTAGCGGGAGGTCAGAGGGATGAGCAGTTCTTC.

The chain employs TRBV6-2 or TRBV6-3 and TRBJ2-3; D remains unclear. Germline V CDR1 and CDR2: MNHEY, SVGEGT. This CDR3 has 13 amino acids. With 2 bases removed from V and 6 bases from J, the gap between germline ends came to 9 bases. CDR3 amino acids: CASSYPPLDTQYF. The CDR3 nucleotides are TGTGCCAGCAGTTACCCCCCCCTGGATACGCAGTATTTT.

This rearrangement joins TRBV7-9 to TRBJ2-2; the D gene is possibly TRBD2 (6 bases). The CDR3 is made up of 14 amino acids. Germline CDR1 is SEHNR and CDR2 is FQNEAQ (reference sequence). Trimming took 7 bases from V and 2 from J, leaving 11 bases between them. The CDR3 is CASTRDFNTGELFF. The CDR3 nucleotides read TGTGCCAGCACCCGGGACTTCAACACCGGGGAGCTGTTTTTT.

The rearrangement links TRBV28 to TRBJ2-5; D may correspond to TRBD1 or TRBD2 (5 bases each). This CDR3 region has 15 residues. CDR1 and CDR2 (germline): MDHEN, SYDVKM. Trimming removed 5 bases at V and 8 bases at J, with 21 bases between. The CDR3 here is CASSTGGQGSGTQYF. The CDR3 DNA reads as TGTGCCAGCAGTACAGGAGGTCAGGGATCGGGAACCCAGTACTTC.

V usage is TRBV7-2 and J usage is TRBJ2-7; D is unresolved. CDR3 length: 13 residues. Trimming took off 5 bases at V and 3 bases at J, with 11 bases between the two ends. Germline CDR1 and CDR2: SGHTA and FQGNSA. CDR3 DNA sequence: TGTGCCAGCAGCAAGCAGGTTTTCTACGAGCAGTACGTC. Residues: CASSKQVFYEQYV.

J is TRBJ2-1 and V is TRBV20-1; possibly TRBD2 for D (6 bases). From germline, CDR1 is DFQATT and CDR2 SNEGSKA (reference sequence). The CDR3 is 16 residues long. V was cut by 1 base and J by 7 bases, with 20 bases left in between. Here the CDR3 reads CSARGARESFRNEQFF. The CDR3, as DNA: TGCAGTGCTAGAGGGGCTCGGGAGTCGTTTAGGAATGAGCAGTTCTTC.

The rearrangement joins TRBV10-2 to TRBJ2-1; possibly TRBD1 or TRBD2 for D (6 bases each). Germline assignment: CDR1 WSHSY and CDR2 SAAADI. The V gene lost 4 bases and the J gene lost 4 bases, with 14 bases spanning the gap. The CDR3 totals 15 residues. The CDR3 coding sequence is TGCGCCAGCAGTGTAGGTGGGGGGCGATACAATGAGCAGTTCTTC. This gives the protein CASSVGGGRYNEQFF.

The V and J genes are TRBV28 and TRBJ1-2, with D unclear. The germline V and J ends were trimmed by 5 bases and 2 bases, with 12 bases remaining between them. The CDR3 covers 14 residues. Germline lookup yields CDR1 MDHEN and CDR2 SYDVKM. CDR3 loop: CASSLDGRNYGYTF. The CDR3 region has the DNA TGTGCCAGCAGTCTGGACGGTCGGAACTATGGCTACACCTTC.